This T cell receptor (beta chain) was retrieved from a study of blood T cells in healthy people across ages. At least ten counts were recorded for this clonotype. Combining a sample-barcoded 5' primer with a J-beta primer mix, a second PCR ran for roughly 7 to 11 cycles. A single record per CDR3 protein comes from TCRdb applying MiXCR to the 5' RACE reads. The sample contains about 780,000 distinct CDR3 sequences, more than 35% of which appear only once. Germline V gene lookup returns CDR1 PRHDT and CDR2 FYEKMQ (reference sequence). The CDR3 consists of 16 residues. Trimming at V came to 2 bases and at J to 1 base, leaving 6 bases not matched to a gene.

The source of this sequence is a man older than 75 in good health. The chain combines TRBV13 with TRBJ2-5, with 8 bases lining up with TRBD2. Sequencing was performed on blood. For the CDR3, the DNA is TGTGCCAGCAGCTTATGGGTTAGCGGGGCCCAAGAGACCCAGTACTTC. Protein product: CASSLWVSGAQETQYF.